Sequencing of this T cell receptor beta chain was carried out in a study of T cell responses to AZD1222 COVID-19 vaccine. The repertoire was sequenced with immunoSEQ multiplex PCR; TCRdb's copy has only in-frame clones and lacks some. The table lists about 47,000 clones, around three quarters of them singletons. V trimming: 6 bases; J trimming: 2 bases; junction bases outside the gene matches: 3. The CDR3 extends over 13 amino acids. CDR1 is ENHRY, CDR2 SYGVKD, per germline. Study results and caveats: Repertoires were obtained solely post-peak T cell response. Increases in Spike-specific TCR breadth and depth were seen after two AZD1222 doses. Spike was spanned by vaccine-associated CD4 TCRs, which were dominant at 160-218 and 743-854. At study baseline, merely five or six AZD1222 recipients were seropositive.

With respect to this clone: Antigen: not known.

This sequence originates from an adult who received the MenACWY meningococcal vaccine as a control. The V gene is TRBV10-3, the J gene TRBJ1-2; 7 bases map to TRBD1. The sequencing here drew on peripheral blood, taken 28 days after the second dose of the MenACWY control vaccine. CDR3 protein: CAIRGTDNYGYTF. The CDR3 region has the DNA TGTGCCATCAGGGGGACAGACAACTATGGCTACACCTTC.